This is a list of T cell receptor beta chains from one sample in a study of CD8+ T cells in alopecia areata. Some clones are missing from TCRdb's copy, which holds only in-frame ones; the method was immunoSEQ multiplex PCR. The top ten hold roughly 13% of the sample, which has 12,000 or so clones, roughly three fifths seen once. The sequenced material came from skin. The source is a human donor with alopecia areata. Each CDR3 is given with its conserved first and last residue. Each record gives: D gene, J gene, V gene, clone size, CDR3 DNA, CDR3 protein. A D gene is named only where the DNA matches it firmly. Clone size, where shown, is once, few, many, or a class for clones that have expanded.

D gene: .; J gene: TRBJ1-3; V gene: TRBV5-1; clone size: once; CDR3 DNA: TGCGCCAGCAGCTTTGGGGGCAGAAGAAACACCATATATTTT; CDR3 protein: CASSFGGRRNTIYF
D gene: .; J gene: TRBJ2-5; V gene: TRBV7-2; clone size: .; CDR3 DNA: TGTGCCAGCAGCTCCCCCCTTCGAGGAAGACGCCAAGAGACCCAGTACTTC; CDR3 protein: CASSSPLRGRRQETQYF
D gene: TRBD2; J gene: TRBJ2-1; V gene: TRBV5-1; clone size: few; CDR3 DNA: TGCGCCAGCAGCTTGGGACTAGCGGGAGGTATCTCCTACAATGAGCAGTTCTTC; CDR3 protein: CASSLGLAGGISYNEQFF
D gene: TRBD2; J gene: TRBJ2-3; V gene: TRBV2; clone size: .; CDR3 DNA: TGTGCCAGCAGCGGAGCCGGGACTAGCGGGGGCGATACGCAGTATTTT; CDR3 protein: CASSGAGTSGGDTQYF
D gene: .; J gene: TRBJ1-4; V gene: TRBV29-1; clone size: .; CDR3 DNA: TGCAGCGGACAGGTTTTTGAAAAACTGTTTTTT; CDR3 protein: CSGQVFEKLFF
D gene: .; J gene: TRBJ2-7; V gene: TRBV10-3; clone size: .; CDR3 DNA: TGTGCCATCAGTGAGTCGGCACAAGCCTACGAGCAGTACTTC; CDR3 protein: CAISESAQAYEQYF
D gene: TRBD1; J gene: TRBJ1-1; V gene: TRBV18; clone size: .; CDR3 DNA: TGTGCCAGCACCCCAGGGGACAGGAGGAACACTGAAGCTTTCTTT; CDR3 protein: CASTPGDRRNTEAFF
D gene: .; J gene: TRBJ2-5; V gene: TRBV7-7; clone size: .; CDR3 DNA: TGTGCCAGCAGCTTAGAAGGAGGGCTGGAGACCCAGTACTTC; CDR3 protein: CASSLEGGLETQYF
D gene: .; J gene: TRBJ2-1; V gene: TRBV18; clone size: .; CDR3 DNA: TGTGCCAGCTCACCCGACGGGACAAGCCTCTTCTTC; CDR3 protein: CASSPDGTSLFF
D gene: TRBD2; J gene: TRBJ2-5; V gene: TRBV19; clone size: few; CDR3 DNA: TGTGCCAGTAGTATATCGGGACTACGACAAGAGACCCAGTACTTC; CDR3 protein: CASSISGLRQETQYF
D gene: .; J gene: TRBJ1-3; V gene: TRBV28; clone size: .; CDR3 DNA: TGTGCCAGCAGTTTAGGGGGGACTGAGAGAAACACCATATATTTT; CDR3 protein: CASSLGGTERNTIYF
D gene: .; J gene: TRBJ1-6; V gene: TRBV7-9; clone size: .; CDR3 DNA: TGTGCCAGCACGTCAGTAGGGGCGCCACCCCTCCACTTT; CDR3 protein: CASTSVGAPPLHF
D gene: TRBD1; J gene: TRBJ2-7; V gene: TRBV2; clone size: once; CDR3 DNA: TGTGCCAGCAGAGAGACAGGGGGTCCCTACGAGCAGTACTTC; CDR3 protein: CASRETGGPYEQYF
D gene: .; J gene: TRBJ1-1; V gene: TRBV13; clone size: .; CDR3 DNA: TGTGCCAGCAGCCAGCCCCCAACACTGAGGAACACTGAAGCTTTCTTT; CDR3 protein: CASSQPPTLRNTEAFF
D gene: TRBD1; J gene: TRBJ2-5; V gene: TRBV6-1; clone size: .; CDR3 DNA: TGTGCCAGCAGTGAAAGGGCAGGGACAGCGTTGCAGTACTTC; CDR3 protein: CASSERAGTALQYF
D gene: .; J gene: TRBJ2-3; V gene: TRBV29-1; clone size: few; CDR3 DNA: TGCAGCGCACGGGACACGTCAGCAGATACGCAGTATTTT; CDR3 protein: CSARDTSADTQYF
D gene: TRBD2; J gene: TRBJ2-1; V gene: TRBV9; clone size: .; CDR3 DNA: TGTGCCAGCAGCGTAGGAACTAGCGGGGGGTTTGAGCAGTTCTTC; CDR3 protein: CASSVGTSGGFEQFF
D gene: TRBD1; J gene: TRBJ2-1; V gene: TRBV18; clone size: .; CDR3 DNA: TGTGCCAGCTCAATCTGGGACAGGAGGACGGATGAGCAGTTCTTC; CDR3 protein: CASSIWDRRTDEQFF
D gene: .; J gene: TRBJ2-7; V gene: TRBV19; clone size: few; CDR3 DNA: TGTGCCAGTAGTAACAGGGAAGAATACGAGCAGTACTTC; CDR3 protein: CASSNREEYEQYF
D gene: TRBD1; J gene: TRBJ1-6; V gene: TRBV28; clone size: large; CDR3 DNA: TGTGCCAGCAAGGGGGCCAGTTCACCCCTCCACTTT; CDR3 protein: CASKGASSPLHF
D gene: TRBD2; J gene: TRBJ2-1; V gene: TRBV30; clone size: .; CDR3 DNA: TGTGCCTGGGGGCCTCTTAGCGGGGGATCCTACAATGAGCAGTTCTTC; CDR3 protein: CAWGPLSGGSYNEQFF
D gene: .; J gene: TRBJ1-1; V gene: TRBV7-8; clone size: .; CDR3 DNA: TGTGCCAGCAGCTTTCAGGGAAACACTGAAGCTTTCTTT; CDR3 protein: CASSFQGNTEAFF
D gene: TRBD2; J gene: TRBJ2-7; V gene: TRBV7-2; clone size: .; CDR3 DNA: TGTGCCAGCAGCTTAGTGCCGCGGGGGACTAACGAGCAGTACTTC; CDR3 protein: CASSLVPRGTNEQYF
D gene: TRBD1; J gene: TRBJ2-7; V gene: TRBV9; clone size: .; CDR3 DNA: TGTGCCAGCAGCGAGGGACAGCGAGGGGAGCAGTACTTC; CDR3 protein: CASSEGQRGEQYF
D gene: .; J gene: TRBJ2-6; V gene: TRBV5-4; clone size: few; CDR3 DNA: TGTGCCAGCTATCTGGGACCGGGTCCCTCTGGGGCCAACGTCCTGACTTTC; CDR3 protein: CASYLGPGPSGANVLTF
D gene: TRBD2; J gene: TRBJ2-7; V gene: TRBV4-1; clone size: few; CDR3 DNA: TGCGCCAGCAGCCAGGGGCAAGGTAGCGGGGTCTACGAGCAGTACTTC; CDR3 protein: CASSQGQGSGVYEQYF
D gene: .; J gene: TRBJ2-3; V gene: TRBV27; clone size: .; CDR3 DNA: TGTGCCAGCAGTTTGGGCTGGACCACAGATACGCAGTATTTT; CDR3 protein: CASSLGWTTDTQYF
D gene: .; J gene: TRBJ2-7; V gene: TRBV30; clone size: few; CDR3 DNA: TGTGCCTGGAGTGATGGGGCATCCTACGAGCAGTACTTC; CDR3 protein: CAWSDGASYEQYF
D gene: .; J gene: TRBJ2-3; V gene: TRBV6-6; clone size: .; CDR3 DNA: TGTGCCAGCACCTCCGAGGTATATACGCAGTATTTT; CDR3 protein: CASTSEVYTQYF
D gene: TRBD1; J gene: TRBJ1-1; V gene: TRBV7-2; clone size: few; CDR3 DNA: TGTGCCACCCAGGGGGGCCTGAACACTGAAGCTTTCTTT; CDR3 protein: CATQGGLNTEAFF
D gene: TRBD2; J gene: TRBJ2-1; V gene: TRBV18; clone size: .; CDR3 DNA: TGTGCCAGCTCACCAGCTAGCGGGCCCCCCTACAATGAGCAGTTCTTC; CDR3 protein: CASSPASGPPYNEQFF
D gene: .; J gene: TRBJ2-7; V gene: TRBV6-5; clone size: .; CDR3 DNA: TGTGCCAGCAGTACAGCTTACGAGCAGTACTTC; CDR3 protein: CASSTAYEQYF
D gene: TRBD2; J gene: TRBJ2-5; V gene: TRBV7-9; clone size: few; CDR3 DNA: TGTGCCAGCAGCGCGGCTAGCGGTGCAGGAGGTATAGAGACCCAGTACTTC; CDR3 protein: CASSAASGAGGIETQYF
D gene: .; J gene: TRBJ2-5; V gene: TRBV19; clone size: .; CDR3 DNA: TGTGCCAGTAGTATAGCGGCGGGCGGAGAGACCCAGTACTTC; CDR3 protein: CASSIAAGGETQYF
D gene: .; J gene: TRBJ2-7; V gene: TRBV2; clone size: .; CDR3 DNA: TGTGCCAGCAGTGGGCAGTTAGGAGGAGAGCAGTACTTC; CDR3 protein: CASSGQLGGEQYF
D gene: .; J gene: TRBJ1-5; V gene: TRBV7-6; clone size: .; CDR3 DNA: TGTGCCAGCAGCTTGGAACCAGGGTTTAATCAGCCCCAGCATTTT; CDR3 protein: CASSLEPGFNQPQHF
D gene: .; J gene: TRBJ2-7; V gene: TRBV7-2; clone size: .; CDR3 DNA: TGTGCCAGCACCGACGTCCGGGCTAGCGTCTACGAGCAGTACTTC; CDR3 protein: CASTDVRASVYEQYF
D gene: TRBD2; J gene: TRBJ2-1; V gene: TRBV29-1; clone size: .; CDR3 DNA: TGCAGCGTGGAACGGCGGGAGGGGTACAATGAGCAGTTCTTC; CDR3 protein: CSVERREGYNEQFF
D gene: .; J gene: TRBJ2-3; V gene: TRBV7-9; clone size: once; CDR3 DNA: TGTGCCAGCAGCTTGGGCGGGAACCCAGATACGCAGTATTTT; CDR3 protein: CASSLGGNPDTQYF
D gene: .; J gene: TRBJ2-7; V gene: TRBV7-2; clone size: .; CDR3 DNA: TGTGCCAGCAGCCGTAGGGTAGCGCACTACGAGCAGTACTTC; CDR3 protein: CASSRRVAHYEQYF
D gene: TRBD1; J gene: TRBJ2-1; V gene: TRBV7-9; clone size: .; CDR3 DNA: TGTGCCAGCAGCTCGCCCGGACAGGTGTACAATGAGCAGTTCTTC; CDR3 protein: CASSSPGQVYNEQFF
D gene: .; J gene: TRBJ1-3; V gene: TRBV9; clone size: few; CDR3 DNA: TGTGCCAGCAGCGCAGCAGGGGAAAATGGAAACACCATATATTTT; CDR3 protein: CASSAAGENGNTIYF
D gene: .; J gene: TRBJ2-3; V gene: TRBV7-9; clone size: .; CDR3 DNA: TGTGCCAGCAGCTTAGCGACATGGTTTTCGAAGAACACAGATACGCAGTATTTT; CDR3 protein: CASSLATWFSKNTDTQYF
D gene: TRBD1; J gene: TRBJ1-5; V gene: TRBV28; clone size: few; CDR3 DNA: TGTGCCAGCAGTTTAAGACAGGGGGTTTTTTCGAATCAGCCCCAGCATTTT; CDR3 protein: CASSLRQGVFSNQPQHF
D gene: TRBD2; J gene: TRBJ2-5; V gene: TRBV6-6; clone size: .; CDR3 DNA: TGTGCCAGCAGTGCGGGGGATGAAGAGACCCAGTACTTC; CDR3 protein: CASSAGDEETQYF
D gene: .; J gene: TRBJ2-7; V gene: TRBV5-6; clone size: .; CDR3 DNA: TGTGCCAGCAGCCCGATGGGGGCCTACGAGCAGTACTTC; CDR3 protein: CASSPMGAYEQYF
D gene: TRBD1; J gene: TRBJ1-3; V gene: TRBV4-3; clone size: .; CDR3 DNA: TGCGCCAGCAGCCAAGATCCGAGGGGGCCCTCTGGAAACACCATATATTTT; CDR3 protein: CASSQDPRGPSGNTIYF
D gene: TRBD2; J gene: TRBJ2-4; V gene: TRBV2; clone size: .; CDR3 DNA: TGTGCCAGCAGTGGGACCGGGGGGAACATTCAGTACTTC; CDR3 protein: CASSGTGGNIQYF
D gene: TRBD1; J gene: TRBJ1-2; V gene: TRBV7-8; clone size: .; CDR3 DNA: TGTGCCAGCAGCTATACAGGGGATGGTGCCCTTGGCTACACCTTC; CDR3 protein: CASSYTGDGALGYTF
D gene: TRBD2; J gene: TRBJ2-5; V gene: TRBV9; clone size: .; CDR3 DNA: TGTGCCAGCAGTTTGGGGGTGGCTAGCGGGAATCAAGAGACCCAGTACTTC; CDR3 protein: CASSLGVASGNQETQYF
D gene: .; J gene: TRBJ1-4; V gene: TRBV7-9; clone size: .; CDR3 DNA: TGTGCCAGCAGCTGGCCCTCCGGGGGTAGAGGAGCGACTAATGAAAAACTGTTTTTT; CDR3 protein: CASSWPSGGRGATNEKLFF
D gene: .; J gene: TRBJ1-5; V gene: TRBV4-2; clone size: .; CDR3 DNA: TGTGCCAGCAGCCAAGATTTCGCCAGGGTACGCAATCAGCCCCAGCATTTT; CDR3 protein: CASSQDFARVRNQPQHF
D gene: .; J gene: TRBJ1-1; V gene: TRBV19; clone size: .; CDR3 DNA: TGTGCCAGTAGGACAGTTTCATCTGAAGCTTTCTTT; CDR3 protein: CASRTVSSEAFF
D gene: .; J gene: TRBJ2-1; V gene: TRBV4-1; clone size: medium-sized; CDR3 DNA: TGCGCCAGCAGCCAGGTCACAAGGGACTCTAACAATGAGCAGTTCTTC; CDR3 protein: CASSQVTRDSNNEQFF
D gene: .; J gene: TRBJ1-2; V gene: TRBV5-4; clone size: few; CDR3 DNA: TGTGCCAGCAGCTTGGGGTACGGCTACACCTTC; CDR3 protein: CASSLGYGYTF
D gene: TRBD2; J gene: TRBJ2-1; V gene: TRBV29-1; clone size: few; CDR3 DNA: TGCAGCGCGGGACCAAGCGGGAGGGCCCACCAGTTCTTC; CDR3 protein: CSAGPSGRAHQFF
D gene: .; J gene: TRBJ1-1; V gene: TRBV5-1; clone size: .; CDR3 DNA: TGCGCCAGCAGCCGACGGGATAACACTGAAGCTTTCTTT; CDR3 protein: CASSRRDNTEAFF
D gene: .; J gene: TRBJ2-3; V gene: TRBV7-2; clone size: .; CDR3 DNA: TGTGCCAGCAGCTTATTTGAGTTGATAGATACGCAATATTTT; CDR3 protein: CASSLFELIDTQYF
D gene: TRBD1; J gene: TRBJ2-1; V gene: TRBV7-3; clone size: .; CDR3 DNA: TGTGCCAGCAGCCCCCGGGACAGGGGGCTTTACAATGAGCAGTTCTTC; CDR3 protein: CASSPRDRGLYNEQFF
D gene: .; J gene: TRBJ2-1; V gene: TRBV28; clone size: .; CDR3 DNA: TGTGCCAGCAGTCCCCCGGGACAGGGAACCGGGCTAGCGGGCCCCAATGAGCAGTTCTTC; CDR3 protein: CASSPPGQGTGLAGPNEQFF